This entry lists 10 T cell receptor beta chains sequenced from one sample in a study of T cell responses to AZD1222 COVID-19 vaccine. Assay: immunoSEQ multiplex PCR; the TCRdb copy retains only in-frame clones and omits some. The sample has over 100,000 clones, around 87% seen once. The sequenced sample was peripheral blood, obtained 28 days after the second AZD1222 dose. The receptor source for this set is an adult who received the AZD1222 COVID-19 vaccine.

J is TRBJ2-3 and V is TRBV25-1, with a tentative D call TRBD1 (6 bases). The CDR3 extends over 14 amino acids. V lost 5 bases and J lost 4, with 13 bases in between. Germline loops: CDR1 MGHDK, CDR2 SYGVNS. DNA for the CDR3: TGTGCCAGCAGTCCGCAGGGGAGCCCAGATACGCAGTATTTT. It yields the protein CASSPQGSPDTQYF.

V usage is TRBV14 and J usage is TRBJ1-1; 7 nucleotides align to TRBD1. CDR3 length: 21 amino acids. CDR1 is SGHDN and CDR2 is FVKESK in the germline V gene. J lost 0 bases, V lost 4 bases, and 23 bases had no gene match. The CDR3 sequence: CASSLLGRFGGGKAVNTEAFF. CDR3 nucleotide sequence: TGTGCCAGCAGCCTCCTAGGCAGGTTCGGAGGGGGCAAAGCGGTGAACACTGAAGCTTTCTTT.

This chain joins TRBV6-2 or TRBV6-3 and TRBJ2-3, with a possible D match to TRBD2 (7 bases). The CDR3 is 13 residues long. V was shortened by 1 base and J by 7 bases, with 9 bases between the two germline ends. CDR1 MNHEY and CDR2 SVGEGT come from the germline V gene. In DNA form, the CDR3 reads TGTGCCAGCAGTTACTTGCGGGGGCATACGCAGTATTTT. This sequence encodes CASSYLRGHTQYF.

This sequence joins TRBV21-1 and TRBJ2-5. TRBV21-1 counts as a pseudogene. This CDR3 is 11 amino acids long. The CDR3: CASSAQETQYF. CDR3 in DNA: TGTGCCAGCAGCGCCCAAGAGACCCAGTACTTC.

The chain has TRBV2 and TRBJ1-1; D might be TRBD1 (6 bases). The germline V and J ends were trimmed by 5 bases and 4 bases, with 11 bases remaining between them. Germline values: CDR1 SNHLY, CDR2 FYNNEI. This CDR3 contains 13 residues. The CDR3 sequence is CASSIGQFTEAFF. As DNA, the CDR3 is TGTGCCAGCAGTATCGGACAGTTCACTGAAGCTTTCTTT.

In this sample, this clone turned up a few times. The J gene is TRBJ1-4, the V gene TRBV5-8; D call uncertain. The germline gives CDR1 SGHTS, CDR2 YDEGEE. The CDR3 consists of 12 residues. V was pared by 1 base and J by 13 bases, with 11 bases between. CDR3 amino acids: CASSLRASTLFF. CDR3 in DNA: TGTGCCAGCAGCTTGAGGGCCAGCACACTGTTTTTT.

The CDR3 loop is CASSPDRGEVGYTF. The CDR3 coding sequence is TGTGCCAGCAGCCCGGACAGGGGGGAGGTTGGCTACACCTTC. The chain uses TRBV7-2 and TRBJ1-2, with 10 bases that match TRBD1. Germline CDR1 reads SGHTA; CDR2 reads FQGNSA. The trim removed 5 bases at V and 7 bases at J, leaving 7 bases unmatched. This CDR3 has 14 residues. The whole variable domain, filled in from reference TRBV7-2 and TRBJ1-2, reads GAGVSQSPSNKVTEKGKDVELRCDPISGHTALYWYRQSLGQGLEFLIYFQGNSAPDKSGLPSDRFSAERTGGSVSTLTIQRTQQEDSAVYLCASSPDRGEVGYTFGSGTRLTVV.

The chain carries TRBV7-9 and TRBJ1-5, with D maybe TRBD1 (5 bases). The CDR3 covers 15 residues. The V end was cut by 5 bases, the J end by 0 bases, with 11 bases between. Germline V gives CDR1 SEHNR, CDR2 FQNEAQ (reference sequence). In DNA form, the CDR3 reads TGTGCCAGCAGCCTGGGGCCCGGTAGCAATCAGCCCCAGCATTTT. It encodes CASSLGPGSNQPQHF.

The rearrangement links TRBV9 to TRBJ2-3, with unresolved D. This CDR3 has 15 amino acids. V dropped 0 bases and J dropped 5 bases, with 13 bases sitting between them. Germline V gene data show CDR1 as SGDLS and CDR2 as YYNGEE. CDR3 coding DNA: TGTGCCAGCAGCGTAGGGAGTCTCGGCAGAGATACGCAGTATTTT. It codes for CASSVGSLGRDTQYF.

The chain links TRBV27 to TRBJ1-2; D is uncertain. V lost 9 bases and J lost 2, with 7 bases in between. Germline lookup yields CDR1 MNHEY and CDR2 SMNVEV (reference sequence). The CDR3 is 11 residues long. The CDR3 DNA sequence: TGTGCCAGTATAGGAAACTATGGCTACACCTTC. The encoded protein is CASIGNYGYTF.